This TCR beta chain was sequenced during a study of cytotoxic CD8 clonotypes in ibrutinib-treated CLL. Germline V gene data show CDR1 as SGHAT and CDR2 as FQNNGV. This CDR3 has 14 residues. The trim removed 5 bases at V and 12 bases at J, leaving 11 bases unmatched. The intended depth for sequencing was 1 in 200,000 to 1 in 1 million T cells. Only in-frame clones appear in the TCRdb table, and some are missing; sequencing was by immunoSEQ multiplex PCR. This sample carries some 98,000 clones, around 73% of them seen once, and the ten largest clones take less than 35%. This TCR was recovered from a human donor with chronic lymphocytic leukemia. This rearrangement joins TRBV11-2 to TRBJ2-1; 9 nucleotides match TRBD1. Sequences were derived from PBMCs, sampled after 12 months of ibrutinib treatment. This chain's CDR3 is CASSQNSGQGTQFF. The DNA of the CDR3 is TGTGCCAGCAGCCAAAACTCGGGACAGGGCACGCAGTTCTTC. Full variable domain (rest looked up from reference TRBV11-2 and TRBJ2-1): EAGVAQSPRYKIIEKRQSVAFWCNPISGHATLYWYQQILGQGPKLLIQFQNNGVVDDSQLPKDRFSAERLKGVDSTLKIQPAKLEDSAVYLCASSQNSGQGTQFFGPGTRLTVL.